This TCR beta chain stems from a study of CD8 T cells in ankylosing spondylitis. General observations from the study: From matched ankylosing spondylitis synovial fluid, disease-linked clones were reportedly recovered at significantly enriched levels. Clones linked with disease were CD8+ and fairly uncommon in the peripheral blood. Under 10 highly homologous variants formed a TCR beta motif that appeared characteristic of ankylosing spondylitis blood.

Trimming removed 2 bases at V and 6 bases at J, with 19 bases between. This CDR3 contains 17 residues. Libraries for TCR beta were made by quantitative 5'-RACE with molecular barcodes. One entry per CDR3 protein, called by TCRdb with MiXCR from the 5' RACE reads. Here the sample spans 230,000 or so distinct CDR3 sequences, 20% to 30% being singletons. Remarks on this clonotype: No antigen is known for it.

Sequenced input: blood, either unsorted or a sorted T cell fraction (not recorded which). This chain joins TRBV12-3 or TRBV12-4 and TRBJ2-2; D possibly corresponds to TRBD1 (6 bases). This receptor was taken from a male donor with ankylosing spondylitis or in good health (not recorded which). CDR3 amino acids: CASSLMYGDTQPGELFF. CDR3 nucleotide sequence: TGTGCCAGCAGTTTAATGTACGGGGACACTCAACCCGGGGAGCTGTTTTTT.